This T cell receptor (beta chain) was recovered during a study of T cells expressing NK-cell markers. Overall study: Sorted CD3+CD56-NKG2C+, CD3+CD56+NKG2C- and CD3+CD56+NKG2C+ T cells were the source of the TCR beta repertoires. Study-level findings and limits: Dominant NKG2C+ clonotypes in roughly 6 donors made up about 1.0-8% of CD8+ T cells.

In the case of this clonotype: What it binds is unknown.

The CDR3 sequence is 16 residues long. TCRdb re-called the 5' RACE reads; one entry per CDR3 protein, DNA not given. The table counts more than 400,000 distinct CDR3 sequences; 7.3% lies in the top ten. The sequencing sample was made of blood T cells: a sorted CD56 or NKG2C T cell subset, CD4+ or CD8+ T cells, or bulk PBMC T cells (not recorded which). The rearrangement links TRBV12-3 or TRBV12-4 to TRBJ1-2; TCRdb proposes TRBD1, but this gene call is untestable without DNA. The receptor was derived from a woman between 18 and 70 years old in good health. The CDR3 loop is CASSFRPTGYPYGYTF.